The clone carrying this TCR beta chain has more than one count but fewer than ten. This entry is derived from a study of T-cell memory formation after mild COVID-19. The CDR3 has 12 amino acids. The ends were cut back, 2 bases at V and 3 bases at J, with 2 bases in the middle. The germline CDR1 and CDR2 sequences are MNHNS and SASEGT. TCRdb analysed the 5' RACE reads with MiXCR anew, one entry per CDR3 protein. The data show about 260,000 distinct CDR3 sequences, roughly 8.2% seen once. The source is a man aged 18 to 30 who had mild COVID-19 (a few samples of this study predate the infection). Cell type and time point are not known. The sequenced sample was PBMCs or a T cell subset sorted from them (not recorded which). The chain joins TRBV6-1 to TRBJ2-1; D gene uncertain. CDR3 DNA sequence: TGTGCCAGCAGTGAAAACTACAATGAGCAGTTCTTC. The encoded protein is CASSENYNEQFF.